These 12 T cell receptor beta chains share one sample of origin, sequenced in a study of shared clonotypes between healthy human individuals. The method was immunoSEQ multiplex PCR; TCRdb's version includes in-frame clones alone and lacks a portion of them. The repertoire has 2,500,000 or so clones, roughly 93% of them found once; the top ten carry around 0.4%. Input material: naive CD4+ T cells from PBMCs. The subset denotes: CD45RA+ positively selected. These receptors were taken from a man aged 18 to 30 in good health. Some clones in this sample may be carry-over from other donors' samples.

This clone was counted a single time. The gene calls are TRBV5-6 and TRBJ1-3; maybe TRBD1 (6 bases). Trimming cost V 1 base and J 1 base, with 9 bases left between them. In germline, CDR1 is SGHDT, CDR2 YYEEEE. The CDR3 is 15 residues long. Here the CDR3 DNA reads TGTGCCAGCAGCTTGAAAGGGGGTTCTGGAAACACCATATATTTT. Encoded protein: CASSLKGGSGNTIYF.

This CDR3 reads CASSLDRRGAVYEQYF. Written as DNA, the CDR3 is TGTGCCAGCAGCTTAGATCGTCGGGGGGCGGTCTACGAGCAGTACTTC. The J gene is TRBJ2-7, the V gene TRBV11-2; the D gene is possibly TRBD2 (7 bases). The CDR3 totals 16 residues. Trimming took 0 bases from V and 3 from J, leaving 15 bases between them. Germline V gene sequence: CDR1 SGHAT, CDR2 FQNNGV.

The chain recombines TRBV27 with TRBJ1-2; no clear D. CDR3 length: 13 amino acids. V was trimmed by 2 bases and J by 4 bases, leaving 8 bases between them. CDR1 and CDR2 (germline): MNHEY, SMNVEV (reference sequence). The CDR3 spells CASSLSGSYGYTF. The CDR3 coding sequence is TGTGCCAGCAGTTTAAGCGGCAGCTATGGCTACACCTTC.

This clone was recorded once. J is TRBJ2-6 and V is TRBV6-5; D is ambiguous. This CDR3 is 15 amino acids long. V was clipped by 6 bases and J by 0 bases, with 9 bases between them. Germline CDR1 MNHEY, CDR2 SVGAGI. In DNA, the CDR3 is TGTGCCAGCAGCCCCTTCCCCTCTGGGGCCAACGTCCTGACTTTC. This encodes CASSPFPSGANVLTF.

Only one count was recorded for this clone. V is TRBV7-2 and J is TRBJ1-2; 9 nucleotides agree with TRBD1. The CDR3 runs 14 residues. V lost 5 bases and J lost 5; bases outside the gene matches: 6. Per the germline V gene, CDR1 is SGHTA and CDR2 is FQGNSA. The DNA for the CDR3 is TGTGCCAGCAGCGCTACCGGGACAGGGTATGGCTACACCTTC. Protein sequence: CASSATGTGYGYTF.

The chain employs TRBV5-4 and TRBJ2-5; D might be TRBD1 (6 bases). V was pared by 3 bases and J by 1 base, with 16 bases between. Per germline, CDR1 SGHNT and CDR2 YYREEE (reference sequence). The CDR3 is 16 residues long. The CDR3 coding sequence is TGTGCCAGCAGCTCTCCAACCGCGACAGGCCAAGAGACCCAGTACTTC. The encoded protein is CASSSPTATGQETQYF.

The chain uses TRBV7-9 and TRBJ1-1; D is unclear. Trimming stripped 3 bases from V and 0 bases from J, with 5 bases between. CDR3 length: 13 amino acids. Looked up from germline, CDR1 is SEHNR and CDR2 is FQNEAQ (reference sequence). CDR3 nucleotides: TGTGCCAGCAGCTTCGATCTGAACACTGAAGCTTTCTTT. Amino acids: CASSFDLNTEAFF.

The chain links TRBV5-1 to TRBJ1-4; weak D call: TRBD1 (5 bases). The length of the CDR3 is 15 residues. V was clipped by 4 bases and J by 3 bases, with 13 bases between them. Germline loops: CDR1 SGHRS, CDR2 YFSETQ. CDR3 bases: TGCGCCAGCAGCCCTCTCGGGGGATCTAATGAAAAACTGTTTTTT. It is translated as CASSPLGGSNEKLFF.

The chain employs TRBV7-8 and TRBJ2-3; a weak D match, TRBD2 (5 bases). The CDR3 is 16 amino acids. Trimming removed 0 bases from V and 1 base from J, with 11 bases in between. The germline V gene has CDR1 SGHVS and CDR2 FQNEAQ. For the CDR3, the DNA is TGTGCCAGCAGCTTAGCGCGTCTAGCAGGCACAGATACGCAGTATTTT. Protein: CASSLARLAGTDTQYF.

This clone was counted once. This rearrangement joins TRBV18 to TRBJ2-3; TRBD2 aligns across 7 bases. V lost 4 bases and J lost 0; bases outside the gene matches: 10. This CDR3 is built from 17 residues. CDR1 is KGHSH and CDR2 is LQKENI in the germline V gene. The DNA of the CDR3 is TGTGCCAGCTCACGAAAACATCTAGCGGCTAGCACAGATACGCAGTATTTT. It translates to CASSRKHLAASTDTQYF. The variable domain in full, completed from reference TRBV18 and TRBJ2-3, reads NAGVMQNPRHLVRRRGQEARLRCSPMKGHSHVYWYRQLPEEGLKFMVYLQKENIIDESGMPKERFSAEFPKEGPSILRIQQVVRGDSAAYFCASSRKHLAASTDTQYFGPGTRLTVL.

Regarding this clone: The sample carries other DNA sequences with the same CDR3. The J gene is TRBJ2-5, the V gene TRBV18; D is ambiguous. CDR1 and CDR2 from the germline V gene are KGHSH and LQKENI. The CDR3 has 12 amino acids. V lost 3 bases to trimming and J lost 0 bases, with 2 bases between them. CDR3 sequence reads: CASSPNQETQYF. CDR3 sequence (DNA): TGTGCCAGCTCACCCAACCAAGAGACCCAGTACTTC.

This clone was detected only once. The rearrangement uses TRBV19 and TRBJ2-2; D remains ambiguous. V was trimmed by 3 bases and J by 6 bases, leaving 5 bases between them. The CDR3 has 12 residues. The germline gives CDR1 LNHDA, CDR2 SQIVND (reference sequence). The CDR3 nucleotides are TGTGCCAGTAGTATCTGGCCCGGGGAGCTGTTTTTT. It specifies CASSIWPGELFF.